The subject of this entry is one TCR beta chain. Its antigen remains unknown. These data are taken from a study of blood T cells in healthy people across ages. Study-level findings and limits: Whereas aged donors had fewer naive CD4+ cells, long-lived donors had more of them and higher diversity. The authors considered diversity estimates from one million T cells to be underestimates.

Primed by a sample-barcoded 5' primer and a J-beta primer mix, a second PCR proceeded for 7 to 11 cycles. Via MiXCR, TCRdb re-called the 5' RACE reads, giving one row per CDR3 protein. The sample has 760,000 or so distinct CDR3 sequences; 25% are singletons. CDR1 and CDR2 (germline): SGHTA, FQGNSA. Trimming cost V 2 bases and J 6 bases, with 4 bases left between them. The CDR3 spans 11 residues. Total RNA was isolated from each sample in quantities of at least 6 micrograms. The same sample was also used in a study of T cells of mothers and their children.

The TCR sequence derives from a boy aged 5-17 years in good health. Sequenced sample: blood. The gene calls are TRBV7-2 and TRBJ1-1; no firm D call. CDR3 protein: CASSLYSEAFF. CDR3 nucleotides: TGTGCCAGCAGCTTATATTCTGAAGCTTTCTTT.